The 10 T cell receptor beta chains in this list originate from one sample, sequenced in a study of blood T cell repertoires in COVID-19. The method was immunoSEQ multiplex PCR; TCRdb's version includes in-frame clones alone and lacks a portion of them. The sample shows about 59,000 clones, roughly 87% of them seen only once. The sequencing sample was made of peripheral blood. These receptor sequences come from an elderly man in a cohort sampled during active COVID-19.

The chain links TRBV7-3 to TRBJ1-2, with D uncertain. From germline, CDR1 is SGHTA and CDR2 FQGTGA. V lost 2 bases and J 2 bases, leaving 6 bases between the germline ends. The CDR3 extends over 13 amino acids. In DNA form, the CDR3 reads TGTGCCAGCAGCTTAGGGCAGAACTATGGCTACACCTTC. This sequence encodes CASSLGQNYGYTF.

The V and J genes are TRBV11-3 and TRBJ1-2; TRBD1 agrees at 7 bases. The V segment lost 2 bases and the J segment 4 bases; nucleotides outside the gene matches: 7. CDR3 length equals 15 residues. From germline, CDR1 is SGHNT and CDR2 YENEEA. The DNA of the CDR3 is TGTGCCAGCAGCTTACCAAGGGGGCTGGTCTATGGCTACACCTTC. Amino acid sequence: CASSLPRGLVYGYTF.

This chain uses TRBV30 with TRBJ2-1; tentatively, D is TRBD2 (6 bases). The CDR3 is 11 residues long. Germline values: CDR1 GTSNPN, CDR2 SVGIG (reference sequence). The CDR3 bases are TGTGGGAGGGGCTCCTACAATGAGCAGTTCTTC. Its protein product is CGRGSYNEQFF.

The V call is TRBV19, the J call TRBJ1-5; D is unresolved. V lost 1 base, J lost 6 bases, and 10 bases lay in between. Germline CDR1 reads LNHDA; CDR2 reads SQIVND (reference sequence). There are 14 residues in the CDR3. CDR3 coding DNA: TGTGCCAGTAGTATAGGCGGGGAAACTCAGCCCCAGCATTTT. Amino acid sequence: CASSIGGETQPQHF.

J is TRBJ2-7 and V is TRBV7-2, with 7 bases matching TRBD1. V shed 6 bases, J shed 5 bases, and the junction held 16 bases outside the gene matches. The CDR3 loop spans 16 amino acids. Germline CDR1 is SGHTA and CDR2 is FQGNSA. CDR3 coding DNA: TGTGCCAGCAGTTTAACTCCCGGGACAGAACACAACGAGCAGTACTTC. It translates to CASSLTPGTEHNEQYF.

This chain connects TRBV5-8 to TRBJ2-3; D possibly corresponds to TRBD1 (5 bases). CDR3 length: 14 residues. Trimming pared 6 bases from V and 6 bases from J, leaving 17 bases between. CDR1 is SGHTS, CDR2 YDEGEE, per germline. The CDR3 DNA reads as TGTGCCAGCAACTTATCACCAGGGCGGGATACGCAGTATTTT. This encodes CASNLSPGRDTQYF. Complete variable domain (other parts from reference TRBV5-8 and TRBJ2-3): EAGVTQSPTHLIKTRGQQATLRCSPISGHTSVYWYQQALGLGLQFLLWYDEGEERNRGNFPPRFSGRQFPNYSSELNVNALELEDSALYLCASNLSPGRDTQYFGPGTRLTVL.

The chain recombines TRBV6-5 with TRBJ1-4, with D maybe TRBD1 (5 bases). Germline V gene sequence: CDR1 MNHEY, CDR2 SVGAGI. V lost 6 bases, J lost 1 base, and 9 bases lay in between. The CDR3 extends over 14 amino acids. The CDR3 DNA sequence: TGTGCCAGCAGCCAGGGTGGAACTAATGAAAAACTGTTTTTT. It codes for CASSQGGTNEKLFF.

V and J are TRBV12-5 and TRBJ1-1; 7 bases match TRBD1. The CDR3 is 15 amino acids. From germline, CDR1 is LGHNT and CDR2 FRNRAP. V shed 2 bases, J shed 3 bases, and the junction held 6 bases outside the gene matches. The CDR3 DNA sequence: TGTGCTAGTGGTTTGCGAGGCAGGGGGGACACTGAAGCTTTCTTT. It yields the protein CASGLRGRGDTEAFF.

This clone was observed once. V usage is TRBV5-1 and J usage is TRBJ2-2; D is unclear. The CDR3 is 14 amino acids. Germline lookup yields CDR1 SGHRS and CDR2 YFSETQ. Trimming took 5 bases from V and 1 from J, leaving 9 bases between them. CDR3 nucleotide sequence: TGCGCCAGCAGGGCTGGAGTGAACACCGGGGAGCTGTTTTTT. It yields the protein CASRAGVNTGELFF. The complete variable domain, with remaining parts taken from reference TRBV5-1 and TRBJ2-2, reads KAGVTQTPRYLIKTRGQQVTLSCSPISGHRSVSWYQQTPGQGLQFLFEYFSETQRNKGNFPGRFSGRQFSNSRSEMNVSTLELGDSALYLCASRAGVNTGELFFGEGSRLTVL.

The chain employs TRBV4-2 and TRBJ2-2; TRBD1 might be the D (5 bases). Germline V gives CDR1 LGHNA, CDR2 YNFKEQ. V was trimmed by 1 base and J by 3 bases, leaving 9 bases between them. The CDR3 sequence is 15 residues long. The CDR3 DNA reads as TGTGCCAGCAGCCAAGCTGGCAGGGACACCGGGGAGCTGTTTTTT. Its translation: CASSQAGRDTGELFF.